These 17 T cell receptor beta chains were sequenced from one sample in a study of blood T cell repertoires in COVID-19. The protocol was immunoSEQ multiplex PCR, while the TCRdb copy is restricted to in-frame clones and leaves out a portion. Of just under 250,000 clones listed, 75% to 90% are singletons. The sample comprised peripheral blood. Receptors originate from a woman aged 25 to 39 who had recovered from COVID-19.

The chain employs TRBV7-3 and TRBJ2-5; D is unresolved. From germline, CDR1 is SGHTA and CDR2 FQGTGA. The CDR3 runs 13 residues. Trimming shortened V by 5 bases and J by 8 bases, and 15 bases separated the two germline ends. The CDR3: CASSPSQKRTQYF. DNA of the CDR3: TGTGCCAGCAGCCCATCCCAAAAGAGAACCCAGTACTTC.

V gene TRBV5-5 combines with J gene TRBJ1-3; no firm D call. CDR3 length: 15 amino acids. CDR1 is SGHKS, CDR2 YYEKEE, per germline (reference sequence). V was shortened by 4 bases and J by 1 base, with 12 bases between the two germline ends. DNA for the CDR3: TGTGCCAGCAGCCTCGTAGGAGTATCTGGAAACACCATATATTTT. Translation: CASSLVGVSGNTIYF.

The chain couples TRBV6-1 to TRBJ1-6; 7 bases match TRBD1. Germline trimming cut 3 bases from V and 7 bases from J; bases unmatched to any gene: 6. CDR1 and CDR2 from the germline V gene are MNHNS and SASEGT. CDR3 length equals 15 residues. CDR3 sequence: CASSERQGVNSPLHF. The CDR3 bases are TGTGCCAGCAGTGAGCGGCAGGGGGTAAATTCACCCCTCCACTTT.

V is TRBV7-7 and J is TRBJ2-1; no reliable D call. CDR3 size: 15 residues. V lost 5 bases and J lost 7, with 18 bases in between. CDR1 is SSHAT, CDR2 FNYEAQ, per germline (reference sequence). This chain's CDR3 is CASSPIALGANEQFF. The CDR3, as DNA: TGTGCCAGCAGCCCTATAGCCCTAGGCGCGAATGAGCAGTTCTTC.

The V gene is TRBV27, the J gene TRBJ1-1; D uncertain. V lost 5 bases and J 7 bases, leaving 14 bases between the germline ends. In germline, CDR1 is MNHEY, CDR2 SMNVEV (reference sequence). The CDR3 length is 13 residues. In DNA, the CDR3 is TGTGCCAGCAGTCTGGAGGTTCTCGGTGAAGCTTTCTTT. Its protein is CASSLEVLGEAFF.

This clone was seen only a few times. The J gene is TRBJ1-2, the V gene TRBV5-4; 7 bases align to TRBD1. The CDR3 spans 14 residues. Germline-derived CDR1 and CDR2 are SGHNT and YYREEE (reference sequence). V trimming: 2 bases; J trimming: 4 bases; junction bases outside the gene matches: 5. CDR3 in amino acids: CASSFGQATYGYTF. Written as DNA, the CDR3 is TGTGCCAGCAGCTTTGGACAGGCCACCTATGGCTACACCTTC.

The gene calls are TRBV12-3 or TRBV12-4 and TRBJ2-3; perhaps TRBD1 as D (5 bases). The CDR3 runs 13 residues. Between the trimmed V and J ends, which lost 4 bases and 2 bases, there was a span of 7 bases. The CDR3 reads CASSWGSTDTQYF. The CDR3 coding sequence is TGTGCCAGCAGTTGGGGCTCCACAGATACGCAGTATTTT.

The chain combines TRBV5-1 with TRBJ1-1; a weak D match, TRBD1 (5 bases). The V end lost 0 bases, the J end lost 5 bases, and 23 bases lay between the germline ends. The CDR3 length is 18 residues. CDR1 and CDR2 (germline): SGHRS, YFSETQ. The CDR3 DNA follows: TGCGCCAGCAGCTTGGCCTGGGAGGGGCGGTTTTTAGAGACTGAAGCTTTCTTT. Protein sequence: CASSLAWEGRFLETEAFF.

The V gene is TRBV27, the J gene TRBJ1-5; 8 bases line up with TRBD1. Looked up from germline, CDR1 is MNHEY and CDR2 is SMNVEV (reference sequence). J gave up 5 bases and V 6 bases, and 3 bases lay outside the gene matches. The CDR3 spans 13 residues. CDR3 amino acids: CASRTTGDQPQHF. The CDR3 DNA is TGTGCCAGCAGGACGACAGGGGATCAGCCCCAGCATTTT.

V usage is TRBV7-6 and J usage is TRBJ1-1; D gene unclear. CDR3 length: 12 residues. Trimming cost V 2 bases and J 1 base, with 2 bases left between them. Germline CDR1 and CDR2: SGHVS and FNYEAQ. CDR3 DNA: TGTGCCAGCAGCTTACAGAACACTGAAGCTTTCTTT. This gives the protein CASSLQNTEAFF.

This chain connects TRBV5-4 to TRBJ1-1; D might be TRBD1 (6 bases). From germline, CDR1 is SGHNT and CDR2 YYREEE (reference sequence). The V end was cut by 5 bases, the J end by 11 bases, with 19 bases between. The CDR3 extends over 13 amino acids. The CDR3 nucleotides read TGTGCCAGCAGTTCGGACAGTTCCAACTCGGCTTTCTTT. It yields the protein CASSSDSSNSAFF.

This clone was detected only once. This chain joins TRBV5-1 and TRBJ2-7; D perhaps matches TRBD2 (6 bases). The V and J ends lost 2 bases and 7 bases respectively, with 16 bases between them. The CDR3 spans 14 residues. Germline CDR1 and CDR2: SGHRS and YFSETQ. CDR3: CASSFLAPGGEQYF. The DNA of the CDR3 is TGCGCCAGCAGCTTCTTAGCGCCCGGAGGGGAGCAGTACTTC.

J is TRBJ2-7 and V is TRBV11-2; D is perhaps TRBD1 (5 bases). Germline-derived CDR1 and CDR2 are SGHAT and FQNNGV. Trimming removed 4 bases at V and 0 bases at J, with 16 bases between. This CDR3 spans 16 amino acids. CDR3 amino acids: CASSSLGAVTSYEQYF. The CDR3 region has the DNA TGTGCCAGCAGCTCCCTTGGGGCTGTGACCTCCTACGAGCAGTACTTC.

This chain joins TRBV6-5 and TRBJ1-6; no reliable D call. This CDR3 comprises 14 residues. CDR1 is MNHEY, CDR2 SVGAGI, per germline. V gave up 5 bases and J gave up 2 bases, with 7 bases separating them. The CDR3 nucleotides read TGTGCCAGCAGTCCCGGTCCCTATAATTCACCCCTCCACTTT. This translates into CASSPGPYNSPLHF.

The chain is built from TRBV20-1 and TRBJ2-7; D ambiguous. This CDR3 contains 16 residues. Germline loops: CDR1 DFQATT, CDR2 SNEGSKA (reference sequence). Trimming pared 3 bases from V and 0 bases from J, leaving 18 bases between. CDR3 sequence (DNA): TGCAGTGCTAGTAGCCCTTTCGAGGCTAGCTCCTACGAGCAGTACTTC. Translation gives CSASSPFEASSYEQYF.

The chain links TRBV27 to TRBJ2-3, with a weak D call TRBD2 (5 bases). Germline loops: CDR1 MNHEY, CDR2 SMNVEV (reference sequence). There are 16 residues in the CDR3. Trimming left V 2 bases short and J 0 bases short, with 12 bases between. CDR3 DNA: TGTGCCAGCAGTTTAGCCCTAGCCACTAGCACAGATACGCAGTATTTT. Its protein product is CASSLALATSTDTQYF.

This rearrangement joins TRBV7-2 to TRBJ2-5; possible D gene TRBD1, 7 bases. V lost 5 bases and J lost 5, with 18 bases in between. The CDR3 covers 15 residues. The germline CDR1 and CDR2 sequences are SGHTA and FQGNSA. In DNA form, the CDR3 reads TGTGCCAGCAGCACTACTACTAGCAGGGGGGAGACCCAGTACTTC. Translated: CASSTTTSRGETQYF.